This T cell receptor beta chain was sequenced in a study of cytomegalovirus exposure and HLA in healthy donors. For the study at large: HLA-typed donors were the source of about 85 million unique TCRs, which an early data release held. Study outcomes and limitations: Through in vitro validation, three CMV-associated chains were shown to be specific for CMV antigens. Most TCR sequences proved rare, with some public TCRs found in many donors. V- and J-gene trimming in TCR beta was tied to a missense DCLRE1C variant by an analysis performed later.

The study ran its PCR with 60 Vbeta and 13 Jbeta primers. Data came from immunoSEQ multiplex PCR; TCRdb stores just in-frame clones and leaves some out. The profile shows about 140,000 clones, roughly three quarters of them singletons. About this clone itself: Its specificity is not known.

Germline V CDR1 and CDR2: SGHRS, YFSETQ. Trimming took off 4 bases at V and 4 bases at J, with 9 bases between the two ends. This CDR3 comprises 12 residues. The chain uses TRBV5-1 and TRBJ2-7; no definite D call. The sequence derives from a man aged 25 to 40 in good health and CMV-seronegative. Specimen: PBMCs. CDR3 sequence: CASSPPTYEQYF. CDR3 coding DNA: TGCGCCAGCAGCCCGCCGACATACGAGCAGTACTTC.